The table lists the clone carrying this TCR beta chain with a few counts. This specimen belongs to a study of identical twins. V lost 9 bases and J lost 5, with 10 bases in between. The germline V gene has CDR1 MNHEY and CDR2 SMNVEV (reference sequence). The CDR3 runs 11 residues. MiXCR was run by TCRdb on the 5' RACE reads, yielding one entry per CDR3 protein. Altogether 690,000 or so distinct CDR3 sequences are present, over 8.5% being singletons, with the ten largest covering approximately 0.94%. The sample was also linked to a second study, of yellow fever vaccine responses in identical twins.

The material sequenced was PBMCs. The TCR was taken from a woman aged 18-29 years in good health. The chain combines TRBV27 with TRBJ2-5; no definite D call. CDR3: CASFSGETQYF. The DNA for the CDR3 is TGTGCCAGTTTTTCCGGGGAGACCCAGTACTTC.